The sequence of this T cell receptor (beta chain) was determined in a study of T cell changes during pregnancy in multiple sclerosis (dated by TCRdb to between 2017 and 2020). A note on the overall study: Changes in the T cell repertoire over the course of pregnancy were examined in this study in women with multiple sclerosis.

Library method: the immunoSEQ multiplex PCR assay. Sourced from immuneACCESS, this table was stored by TCRdb with only in-frame sequences that have V and J called. A share of the clones is absent; for the studies checked, an unresolved V gene accounts for under half, and the remainder has no known explanation. In all, the sample holds around 70,000 clones, and approximately 92% of those were seen once. The leading ten clones occupy 2.1% of the sample. A word on this clone: Its recognized antigen is unknown. No much larger clone exists at a distance of one base, and base qualities are not known.

Trimming takes 6 bases from V and 7 bases from J, and the germline ends sit 10 bases apart. Taken from cysteine to phenylalanine, the CDR3 has 12 residues. CDR3 DNA is the only sequence kept; it has 36 bases, read in frame from the first base. The germline V gene (reference sequence) specifies LNHDA as CDR1 and SQIVND as CDR2. The TCR comes from a female donor in good health, enrolled as a control in a pregnancy study. The rearranged segments are TRBV19 and TRBJ1-5; TRBD1 might be the D gene, on 5 matching bases. The material sequenced was peripheral blood, taken in the second trimester of pregnancy. The DNA reads TGTGCCAGTAGAGTCGGGGGACAGCCCCAGCATTTT. Translated, this is CASRVGGQPQHF.